Below are 26 T cell receptor beta chains sequenced from a single sample in a study of CD8 T cells in ankylosing spondylitis. TCRdb used MiXCR to reprocess the 5' RACE reads, holding one entry per CDR3 protein. This table holds 100,000 to 150,000 distinct CDR3 sequences, about a tenth found once. Sequenced: blood, either unsorted or a sorted T cell fraction (not recorded which). The receptors were sampled from a male donor with ankylosing spondylitis or in good health (not recorded which).

This clonotype showed up many times. This chain connects TRBV20-1 to TRBJ2-5; a possible D gene is TRBD2 (5 bases). Per the germline V gene, CDR1 is DFQATT and CDR2 is SNEGSKA (reference sequence). V was clipped by 0 bases and J by 5 bases, with 10 bases between them. This CDR3 contains 13 residues. DNA of the CDR3: TGCAGTGCTAGAGAGGCGGGCGGGGAGACCCAGTACTTC. Its translation is CSAREAGGETQYF.

CDR3 sequence reads: CASSHPTSGRATDTQYF. In nucleotides, the CDR3 is TGCGCCAGCAGCCACCCGACTAGCGGGAGGGCCACAGATACGCAGTATTTT. V is TRBV4-1 and J is TRBJ2-3; 14 bases line up with TRBD2. Germline V gene data show CDR1 as MGHRA and CDR2 as YSYEKL. Unmatched junction bases numbered 4, after V lost 3 bases and J lost 2 bases. The CDR3 is 17 residues long.

Many counts were recorded for this clonotype. The CDR3, as DNA: TGTGCCAGCAGTCTAGGACAGCACTACGAGCAGTACTTC. This translates into CASSLGQHYEQYF. This chain connects TRBV12-3 or TRBV12-4 to TRBJ2-7, with D maybe TRBD1 (6 bases). This CDR3 has 13 residues. Trimming pared 5 bases from V and 3 bases from J, leaving 11 bases between.

The chain employs TRBV30 and TRBJ2-5; 11 bases map to TRBD1. CDR3 length: 15 residues. The germline CDR1 and CDR2 sequences are GTSNPN and SVGIG (reference sequence). V gave up 0 bases and J gave up 4 bases; unmatched junction bases: 4. The CDR3 spells CAWSVPGTGGETQYF. The CDR3, as DNA: TGTGCCTGGAGTGTACCAGGGACAGGGGGAGAGACCCAGTACTTC. Full variable domain (outside the CDR3, taken from reference TRBV30 and TRBJ2-5): SQTIHQWPATLVQPVGSPLSLECTVEGTSNPNLYWYRQAAGRGLQLLFYSVGIGQISSEVPQNLSASRPQDRQFILSSKKLLLSDSGFYLCAWSVPGTGGETQYFGPGTRLLVL.

Ten or more counts support this clonotype. The chain combines TRBV5-1 with TRBJ2-1; D gene uncertain. CDR3 length equals 16 residues. Trimming cost V 2 bases and J 3 bases, with 15 bases left between them. Looked up from germline, CDR1 is SGHRS and CDR2 is YFSETQ. The chain's CDR3 is CASSLIGWADYNEQFF. In DNA form, the CDR3 reads TGCGCCAGCAGCTTAATCGGCTGGGCGGACTACAATGAGCAGTTCTTC.

This clonotype was detected ten times or more. V and J are TRBV5-1 and TRBJ2-7, with no clear D. Trimming stripped 4 bases from V and 2 bases from J, with 10 bases between. Germline CDR1 SGHRS, CDR2 YFSETQ. This CDR3 is built from 13 residues. DNA of the CDR3: TGCGCCAGCAGCGAGCCCCCAACCTACGAGCAGTACTTC. Translated: CASSEPPTYEQYF. Complete variable domain (other parts from reference TRBV5-1 and TRBJ2-7): KAGVTQTPRYLIKTRGQQVTLSCSPISGHRSVSWYQQTPGQGLQFLFEYFSETQRNKGNFPGRFSGRQFSNSRSEMNVSTLELGDSALYLCASSEPPTYEQYFGPGTRLTVT.

This clonotype was seen at least ten times. The chain employs TRBV9 and TRBJ2-7; TRBD1 is a possible D gene (6 bases). Trimming removed 4 bases at V and 2 bases at J, with 13 bases between. Per germline, CDR1 SGDLS and CDR2 YYNGEE. CDR3 length: 14 residues. CDR3 DNA sequence: TGTGCCAGCAGCCCAGGACAGTCCGCCTACGAGCAGTACTTC. Translated: CASSPGQSAYEQYF.

The gene calls are TRBV5-1 and TRBJ2-1; possible D gene TRBD1, 5 bases. V lost 7 bases and J 8 bases, leaving 22 bases between the germline ends. This CDR3 has 15 amino acids. Germline V gene lookup returns CDR1 SGHRS and CDR2 YFSETQ. The CDR3 region is CASALGQGPQYEQFF. CDR3 DNA sequence: TGCGCCAGCGCATTAGGGCAGGGCCCGCAGTATGAGCAGTTCTTC.

This clonotype was recorded many times. The rearrangement links TRBV9 to TRBJ1-1; D is uncertain. Germline values: CDR1 SGDLS, CDR2 YYNGEE. V lost 2 bases to trimming and J lost 0 bases, with 8 bases between them. This CDR3 has 14 amino acids. CDR3 sequence reads: CASSVSVMNTEAFF. The DNA for the CDR3 is TGTGCCAGCAGCGTTTCTGTAATGAACACTGAAGCTTTCTTT.

In this sample, this clonotype turned up many times. This rearrangement joins TRBV20-1 to TRBJ2-5; a possible D gene is TRBD2 (5 bases). The germline V and J ends were trimmed by 4 bases and 4 bases, with 19 bases remaining between them. This CDR3 has 15 residues. Germline-derived CDR1 and CDR2 are DFQATT and SNEGSKA (reference sequence). DNA for the CDR3: TGCAGTGCTACTCCCCGTCGGGGTTGGGGAGAGACCCAGTACTTC. Its translation is CSATPRRGWGETQYF.

This clonotype appeared a few times. V and J are TRBV5-1 and TRBJ2-2; 10 bases agree with TRBD2. J gave up 9 bases and V 0 bases, and 5 bases lay outside the gene matches. Germline-derived CDR1 and CDR2 are SGHRS and YFSETQ. This CDR3 has 15 residues. The CDR3 loop is CASSLAGTSARELFF. The CDR3 DNA reads as TGCGCCAGCAGCTTGGCCGGGACTAGCGCTCGGGAGCTGTTTTTT.

Remarks on this clonotype: A much larger clone lies a single base off, so this may be a read error. The V call is TRBV20-1, the J call TRBJ1-6, with 9 positions matching TRBD1. V lost 1 base, J lost 10 bases, and 5 bases stayed unmatched. Per the germline V gene, CDR1 is DFQATT and CDR2 is SNEGSKA (reference sequence). The CDR3 spans 14 residues. The CDR3, as DNA: TGCAGTGCTAGAGTTGGACAGGGGAAGTCACCCCTCCACTTT. The encoded protein is CSARVGQGKSPLHF.

This clonotype was recorded many times. The chain employs TRBV6-1 and TRBJ2-2; 7 nucleotides align to TRBD2. V gave up 4 bases and J gave up 2 bases; unmatched junction bases: 4. The CDR3 runs to 15 residues. Looked up from germline, CDR1 is MNHNS and CDR2 is SASEGT. The CDR3 here is CASSGTRGNTGELFF. The CDR3 DNA sequence: TGTGCCAGCAGTGGGACTAGGGGTAACACCGGGGAGCTGTTTTTT.

This clonotype turned up a few times. This chain connects TRBV20-1 to TRBJ2-6; D gene unclear. V shed 3 bases and J shed 4 bases, with 10 bases lying between them. This CDR3 is built from 14 residues. Germline V lookup: CDR1 DFQATT, CDR2 SNEGSKA (reference sequence). This chain's CDR3 is CSARYPSGANVLTF. CDR3 DNA sequence: TGCAGTGCTAGGTATCCTTCGGGGGCCAACGTCCTGACTTTC.

This clonotype was found many times. This rearrangement joins TRBV4-3 to TRBJ2-1, with 7 bases aligning to TRBD2. Germline CDR1 and CDR2: LGHNA and YSLEER. The CDR3 runs to 16 residues. The V and J ends lost 4 bases and 4 bases, in that order; junction bases with no gene match: 10. CDR3 in amino acids: CASSLTLAGAYNEQFF. Here the CDR3 DNA reads TGCGCCAGCAGCCTCACCCTCGCGGGAGCTTACAATGAGCAGTTCTTC.

This chain uses TRBV20-1 with TRBJ2-3, with 8 bases matching TRBD1. Germline V CDR1 and CDR2: DFQATT, SNEGSKA (reference sequence). CDR3 length equals 18 residues. The trim removed 6 bases at V and 4 bases at J, leaving 21 bases unmatched. The CDR3 spells CSASKDRVLLIGADTQYF. The CDR3 DNA reads TGCAGTGCCAGCAAGGACAGGGTACTCCTGATTGGGGCAGATACGCAGTATTTT.

This chain links TRBV3-1 with TRBJ2-5; D gene unclear. The CDR3 contains 15 residues. Trimming pared 3 bases from V and 0 bases from J, leaving 11 bases between. CDR1 is LGHDT and CDR2 is YNNKEL in the germline V gene (reference sequence). The CDR3 loop is CASSQGADHQETQYF. Here the CDR3 DNA reads TGTGCCAGCAGCCAGGGTGCGGATCACCAAGAGACCCAGTACTTC.

This clonotype was seen ten or more times. The V gene is TRBV7-2, the J gene TRBJ2-2; 10 nucleotides line up with TRBD2. CDR1 and CDR2 from the germline V gene are SGHTA and FQGNSA. The V segment lost 4 bases and the J segment 6 bases; nucleotides outside the gene matches: 2. This CDR3 region has 14 residues. The chain's CDR3 is CASSSAGGPGELFF. In DNA, the CDR3 is TGTGCCAGCAGCTCAGCGGGAGGGCCCGGGGAGCTGTTTTTT.

In its sample, this clonotype was seen many times. CDR3 region: CATPGQSTDTQYF. CDR3 DNA sequence: TGTGCCACACCGGGACAGAGCACAGATACGCAGTATTTT. This chain connects TRBV2 to TRBJ2-3; TRBD1 matches 7 bases. The V and J ends lost 10 bases and 0 bases, in that order; junction bases with no gene match: 4. This CDR3 has 13 residues. Germline V gives CDR1 SNHLY, CDR2 FYNNEI.

About this clonotype: With a much larger clone just one base away, this may be a read error. The chain employs TRBV24-1 and TRBJ2-2; D might be TRBD1 or TRBD2, each matching 5 bases. The V gene lost 1 base and the J gene lost 3 bases, with 11 bases spanning the gap. Germline CDR1 is KGHDR and CDR2 is SFDVKD. The CDR3 covers 16 residues. CDR3 in amino acids: CATSDFRVGDTGELFF. The CDR3 coding sequence is TGTGCCACCAGTGATTTCAGGGTGGGGGACACCGGGGAGCTGTTTTTT.

This chain joins TRBV19 and TRBJ2-2, with D possibly TRBD2 on 7 matching bases. V lost 1 base to trimming and J lost 4 bases, with 10 bases between them. CDR3 length: 15 amino acids. Per the germline V gene, CDR1 is LNHDA and CDR2 is SQIVND (reference sequence). The CDR3 sequence: CASSIGGGATGELFF. The CDR3 bases are TGTGCCAGTAGTATAGGAGGGGGGGCCACCGGGGAGCTGTTTTTT.

This clonotype showed up just a few times. This sequence joins TRBV29-1 and TRBJ2-3, with TRBD2 matching 7 bases. Germline CDR1 is SQVTM and CDR2 is ANQGSEA. The CDR3 has 15 amino acids. J lost 4 bases, V lost 4 bases, and 11 bases had no gene match. The CDR3 loop is CSVGLSTGLADTQYF. The CDR3 DNA sequence: TGCAGCGTTGGTCTATCCACCGGACTAGCAGATACGCAGTATTTT.

This clonotype came up many times. In DNA, the CDR3 is TGTGCCAGCAGCCGCAGGCAGGGTAATTTTATCGGGACCGGGGAGCTGTTTTTT. Translation: CASSRRQGNFIGTGELFF. The chain joins TRBV11-2 to TRBJ2-2; maybe TRBD1 (5 bases). The V gene lost 5 bases and the J gene lost 5 bases, with 24 bases spanning the gap. The CDR3 spans 18 residues. Germline V gene sequence: CDR1 SGHAT, CDR2 FQNNGV.

This clonotype was recorded at least ten times. The chain employs TRBV6-1 and TRBJ2-7; TRBD2 matches 9 bases. Germline lookup yields CDR1 MNHNS and CDR2 SASEGT. Trimming at V came to 7 bases and at J to 0 bases, leaving 7 bases not matched to a gene. The CDR3 is 15 residues long. DNA for the CDR3: TGTGCCAGCAAGTCGGCGGGAGGGGGCTCCTACGAGCAGTACTTC. Translating it yields CASKSAGGGSYEQYF.

This clonotype was seen a few times. This chain joins TRBV12-3 or TRBV12-4 and TRBJ2-7; 7 bases are shared with TRBD1. The CDR3 covers 15 residues. V was pared by 3 bases and J by 5 bases, with 10 bases of the junction left unmatched. The CDR3 region has the DNA TGTGCCAGCAGTTTGATGGCAGGGGGTTTTCACGAGCAGTACTTC. It codes for CASSLMAGGFHEQYF.

The rearrangement links TRBV28 to TRBJ2-1; 11 bases fit TRBD2. Trimming cost V 10 bases and J 8 bases; bases outside gene matches: 10. Germline CDR1 reads MDHEN; CDR2 reads SYDVKM. The CDR3 is made up of 14 amino acids. This chain's CDR3 is CATKVLAGVYEQFF. The CDR3 DNA reads TGTGCCACCAAGGTACTAGCGGGAGTTTATGAGCAGTTCTTC. Looking up the rest from reference TRBV28 and TRBJ2-1 gives the full variable domain: DVKVTQSSRYLVKRTGEKVFLECVQDMDHENMFWYRQDPGLGLRLIYFSYDVKMKEKGDIPEGYSVSREKKERFSLILESASTNQTSMYLCATKVLAGVYEQFFGPGTRLTVL.